This T cell receptor (beta chain) was documented in a study of lymphopenia after photon versus proton radiotherapy. Study-wide findings and caveats: Survival link was tested only in deceased patients; proton benefit remains a possibility. Post-nadir diversity loss with photons came from oligoclonal expansion, particularly CD8+ Temra cells. Larger post-nadir TCR diversity loss correlated inversely with survival in deceased patients.

The CDR3 totals 18 residues. The V and J ends lost 6 bases and 5 bases, in that order; junction bases with no gene match: 14. Germline values: CDR1 MDHEN, CDR2 SYDVKM. Concerning this clone: Its matching antigen is unknown.

Here immunoSEQ multiplex PCR was the method, and the copy in TCRdb shows in-frame clones only, minus some. The top ten hold 2.9% of the sample, which has 68,000 or so clones, roughly 93% seen once. V gene TRBV28 combines with J gene TRBJ2-7; 15 nucleotides agree with TRBD2. The material was peripheral blood, obtained from a patient treated with photon-based radiotherapy. The receptor's source is a woman in her sixties or seventies with pancreatic cancer. The CDR3 here is CASSLPLGTSGRTHEQYF. CDR3 nucleotide sequence: TGTGCCAGCAGCTTGCCTCTGGGGACTAGCGGGAGGACCCACGAGCAGTACTTC.